The present entry profiles one TCR beta chain with its context. What it binds is not known. These data originate in a study of PD-L1 blockade in urothelial cancer. About the research overall: Atezolizumab (1,200 mg intravenously every 3 weeks) began in 2014 for patients. Males with urothelial cancer arising in the bladder constituted twenty-five of the 29 patients. Study findings and constraints: TCR clonality was measured in pretreatment peripheral blood. Clonality below the median predicted better survival.

The repertoire was sequenced with immunoSEQ multiplex PCR; TCRdb's copy has only in-frame clones and lacks some. The sample lists more than 50,000 clones, roughly four fifths occurring once. Per-patient samples, pretreatment and on-treatment, numbered 1 to 8. CDR3 length: 16 amino acids. The germline V gene has CDR1 MGHRA and CDR2 YSYEKL. V lost 0 bases and J 8 bases, leaving 16 bases between the germline ends. This clonotype was sampled from a man between 65 and 80 years old with urothelial cancer. The rearrangement joins TRBV4-1 to TRBJ1-4; D uncertain. This material consisted of PBMCs, taken around atezolizumab (anti-PD-L1) treatment. The CDR3 DNA sequence: TGCGCCAGCAGCCAAGATTATTCGCGTCGAGGGGAAAAACTGTTTTTT. Amino acid sequence: CASSQDYSRRGEKLFF.